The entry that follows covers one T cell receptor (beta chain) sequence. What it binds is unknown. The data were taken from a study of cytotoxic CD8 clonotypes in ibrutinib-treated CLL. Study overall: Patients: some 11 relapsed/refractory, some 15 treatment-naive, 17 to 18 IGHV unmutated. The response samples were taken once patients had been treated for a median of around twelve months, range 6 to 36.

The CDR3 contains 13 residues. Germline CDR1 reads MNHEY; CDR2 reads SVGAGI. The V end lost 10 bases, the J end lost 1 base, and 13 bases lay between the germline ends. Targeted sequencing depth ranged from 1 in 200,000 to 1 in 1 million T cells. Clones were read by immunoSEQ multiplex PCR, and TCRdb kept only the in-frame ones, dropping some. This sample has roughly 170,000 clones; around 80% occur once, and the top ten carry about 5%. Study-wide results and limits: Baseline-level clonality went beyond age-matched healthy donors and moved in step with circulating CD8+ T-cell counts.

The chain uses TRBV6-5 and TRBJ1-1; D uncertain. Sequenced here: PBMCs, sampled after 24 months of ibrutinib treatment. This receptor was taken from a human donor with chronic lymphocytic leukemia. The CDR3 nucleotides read TGTGCCACTTCGACACCCTCGAACACTGAAGCTTTCTTT. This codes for CATSTPSNTEAFF.